This is a list of T cell receptor beta chains from one sample in a study of blood T cell repertoires in COVID-19. Data came from immunoSEQ multiplex PCR; TCRdb stores just in-frame clones and leaves some out. The sample carries some 490,000 clones, 80% to 90% recorded once. Sequencing input: PBMCs or T cells enriched from blood (not recorded which). The receptors derive from a woman aged 55-70 years who had recovered from COVID-19. The CDR3 runs from the conserved cysteine through the conserved F or W. A D gene is named only where the DNA matches it firmly. Only some rows state a clone size, as once, few, many or a class for expanded clones.

NA | TRBJ1-1 | TRBV19 | NA | CASTQSGLYTEAFF | TGTGCCAGTACCCAATCGGGACTTTACACTGAAGCTTTCTTT
NA | TRBJ2-3 | TRBV5-1 | TRBD2 | CASSLVGEGGYTQYF | TGCGCCAGCAGCTTGGTAGGGGAGGGCGGCTATACGCAGTATTTT
NA | TRBJ2-2 | TRBV19 | NA | CASSPGLLDTGELFF | TGTGCCAGTAGTCCGGGACTGTTGGACACCGGGGAGCTGTTTTTT
NA | TRBJ2-3 | TRBV2 | TRBD2 | CASNRPGGPITQYF | TGTGCCAGCAATCGGCCGGGGGGGCCTATCACGCAGTATTTT
NA | TRBJ2-4 | TRBV19 | TRBD1 | CASSRNDREAKNIQYF | TGTGCCAGTAGTCGAAACGACAGGGAGGCCAAAAACATTCAGTACTTC
NA | TRBJ2-7 | TRBV19 | TRBD1 | CASSIEDRGSEQYF | TGTGCCAGTAGTATAGAGGACAGGGGTTCCGAGCAGTACTTC
NA | TRBJ1-2 | TRBV12-3/TRBV12-4 | NA | CASSLVRGGYTF | TGTGCCAGCAGTTTAGTTCGGGGTGGCTACACCTTC
once | TRBJ1-1 | TRBV7-2 | NA | CASTLNMNTEAFF | TGTGCCAGCACCCTTAACATGAACACTGAAGCTTTCTTT
NA | TRBJ1-3 | TRBV21-1 | NA | CASSSELNSGNTIYF | TGTGCCAGCAGCTCCGAGCTGAACTCTGGAAACACCATATATTTT
NA | TRBJ1-2 | TRBV18 | TRBD1 | CASSPDRATNYGYTF | TGTGCCAGCTCACCTGACAGGGCGACTAACTATGGCTACACCTTC
NA | TRBJ1-2 | TRBV3-1/TRBV3-2 | TRBD1 | CASSLLGTDRARYGYTF | TGTGCCAGCAGCTTACTTGGGACAGACCGGGCCAGGTATGGCTACACCTTC
NA | TRBJ2-1 | TRBV18 | TRBD1 | CASSPGTGGYNEQFF | TGTGCCAGCTCACCAGGGACAGGTGGATACAATGAGCAGTTCTTC
NA | TRBJ1-5 | TRBV6-6 | NA | CASSWSGDSNQPQHF | TGTGCCAGCAGTTGGAGCGGAGATAGCAATCAGCCCCAGCATTTT
NA | TRBJ2-2 | TRBV5-1 | TRBD1 | CASSPDRETGELFF | TGCGCCAGCAGCCCCGACAGGGAGACCGGGGAGCTGTTTTTT
once | TRBJ2-5 | TRBV5-4 | NA | CASSLATQETQYF | TGTGCCAGCAGCTTGGCAACACAAGAGACCCAGTACTTC
few | TRBJ2-7 | TRBV10-3 | TRBD1 | CAITRGYEQYF | TGTGCCATCACCAGGGGGTACGAGCAGTACTTC
NA | TRBJ2-5 | TRBV10-3 | TRBD1 | CATQGREGQGAETQYF | TGTGCCACCCAAGGACGCGAGGGACAGGGAGCAGAGACCCAGTACTTC
NA | TRBJ2-1 | TRBV19 | NA | CASRGTPRGDEQFF | TGTGCCAGTAGAGGGACACCTAGAGGGGATGAGCAGTTCTTC
NA | TRBJ1-1 | TRBV5-1 | NA | CASSVPQGVNTEAFF | TGCGCCAGCAGCGTCCCACAGGGAGTGAACACTGAAGCTTTCTTT
NA | TRBJ2-5 | TRBV7-6 | TRBD2 | CASSLGSGYQETQYF | TGTGCCAGCAGCTTAGGTAGCGGGTACCAAGAGACCCAGTACTTC
NA | TRBJ2-1 | TRBV3-1/TRBV3-2 | NA | CASSQEVVNHYNEQFF | TGTGCCAGCAGCCAAGAGGTAGTGAACCACTACAATGAGCAGTTCTTC
NA | TRBJ2-2 | TRBV9 | NA | CASSVSVGNTGELFF | TGTGCCAGCAGCGTAAGCGTCGGAAACACCGGGGAGCTGTTTTTT